This TCR beta chain originates from a study of regulatory T cells in long-lasting Graves disease. In this sample, this clonotype turned up many times. The antigen is unknown. This CDR3 region has 13 residues. The V gene's germline CDR1 is DFQATT and CDR2 SNEGSKA (reference sequence). The V gene end was trimmed by 7 bases and the J gene end by 3 bases; junction bases not matched to a gene: 8. General observations from the study: A limited number of samples was an acknowledged limitation.

Time point noted: newly diagnosed GD, antithyroid drugs for less than 3 months. The TCR library was prepared using RNA isolated from PBMCs. To make TCR beta libraries, researchers used iRepertoire HTBI primers and Arm-PCR of CDR3 regions. TCRdb called the multiplex PCR reads again in MiXCR, with one record for every CDR3 protein. This table holds a few hundred thousand distinct CDR3 sequences, 13% found once. This same sample was also part of a study on T cells in Graves' hyperthyroidism and ophthalmopathy. As that report states: Patients were excluded because of uncontrolled infection, other autoimmune disease, pregnancy or lactation. Blood also carried most thyroid clonotypes expanded above 0.001.

The clonotype originates from a man between 25 and 39 years old with Graves disease. J is TRBJ2-5 and V is TRBV20-1, with 7 bases lining up with TRBD2. Sequenced material: peripheral blood mononuclear cells (PBMCs), taken at new diagnosis, from a patient treated with antithyroid drugs. The chain's CDR3 is CSGSGGAEETQYF. The CDR3 DNA is TGCAGTGGTTCGGGGGGAGCGGAAGAGACCCAGTACTTC.